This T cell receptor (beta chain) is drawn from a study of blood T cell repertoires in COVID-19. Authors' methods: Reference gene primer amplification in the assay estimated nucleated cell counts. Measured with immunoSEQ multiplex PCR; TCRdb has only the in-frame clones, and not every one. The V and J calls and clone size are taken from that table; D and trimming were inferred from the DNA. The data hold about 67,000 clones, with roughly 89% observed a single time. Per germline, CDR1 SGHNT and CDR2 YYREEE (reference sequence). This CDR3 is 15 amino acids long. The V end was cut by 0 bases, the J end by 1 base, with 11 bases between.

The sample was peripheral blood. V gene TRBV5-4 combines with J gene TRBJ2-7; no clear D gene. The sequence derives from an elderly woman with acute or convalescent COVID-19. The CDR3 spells CASSLGRQSSYEQYF. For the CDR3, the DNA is TGTGCCAGCAGCTTGGGCAGGCAGTCTTCCTACGAGCAGTACTTC.